Following are 29 T cell receptor beta chains from one sample sequenced in a study of shared clonotypes between healthy human individuals. Profiling relied on immunoSEQ multiplex PCR, and the TCRdb table lists in-frame clones only, not all of them. The sample shows 400,000 to 500,000 clones, over 65% of them seen only once. The sequencing input was PBMCs. These TCRs come from a woman aged 35 to 49 in good health. Some clones in this sample may be carry-over from other donors' samples.

J is TRBJ2-3 and V is TRBV7-2; unclear D gene. Trimming pared 5 bases from V and 2 bases from J, leaving 5 bases between. CDR3 size: 12 residues. Germline V gives CDR1 SGHTA, CDR2 FQGNSA. This CDR3 is CASSLHTDTQYF. CDR3 nucleotides: TGTGCCAGCAGCCTCCACACAGATACGCAGTATTTT.

The V call is TRBV7-9, the J call TRBJ1-4; D uncertain. Looked up from germline, CDR1 is SEHNR and CDR2 is FQNEAQ (reference sequence). This CDR3 comprises 16 residues. V gave up 4 bases and J gave up 5 bases, with 17 bases separating them. The CDR3 DNA reads TGTGCCAGCAGCTCCACGGTCGGACGGTCGAATGAAAAACTGTTTTTT. Translating it yields CASSSTVGRSNEKLFF. Using reference TRBV7-9 and TRBJ1-4 for the parts outside the CDR3, the full variable domain is DTGVSQNPRHKITKRGQNVTFRCDPISEHNRLYWYRQTLGQGPEFLTYFQNEAQLEKSRLLSDRFSAERPKGSFSTLEIQRTEQGDSAMYLCASSSTVGRSNEKLFFGSGTQLSVL.

The rearrangement uses TRBV5-1 and TRBJ1-1, with a weak D call TRBD1 (5 bases). The CDR3 loop spans 17 amino acids. Trimming cost V 0 bases and J 1 base, with 16 bases left between them. The germline gives CDR1 SGHRS, CDR2 YFSETQ. The CDR3 region has the DNA TGCGCCAGCAGCTTGGCCCCAGGGATGGGAGCGAACACTGAAGCTTTCTTT. It translates to CASSLAPGMGANTEAFF.

The chain carries TRBV19 and TRBJ2-7; D could derive from TRBD1 or TRBD2 (6 bases each). The CDR3 spans 15 residues. V lost 5 bases, J lost 2 bases, and 16 bases lay in between. The V gene's germline CDR1 is LNHDA and CDR2 SQIVND (reference sequence). The CDR3 DNA is TGTGCCAGTAGTCCCAGGGCCGGGGGCCCCTACGAGCAGTACTTC. Translating gives CASSPRAGGPYEQYF.

V usage is TRBV5-1 and J usage is TRBJ1-4; TRBD1 is a possible D gene (5 bases). Germline values: CDR1 SGHRS, CDR2 YFSETQ. The CDR3 length is 18 residues. Trimming took off 2 bases at V and 3 bases at J, with 20 bases between the two ends. The CDR3 spells CASSLGLVRAGPNEKLFF. The DNA of the CDR3 is TGCGCCAGCAGCTTAGGCTTAGTTCGGGCGGGGCCTAATGAAAAACTGTTTTTT.

The CDR3 DNA is TGTGCCAGCAGCTTAGTGGGAGGCGGGGGGACCTACGAGCAGTACTTC. It is translated as CASSLVGGGGTYEQYF. The gene calls are TRBV11-2 and TRBJ2-7; 8 nucleotides align to TRBD2. The CDR3 runs 16 residues. The junction had 7 bases not matched to a gene; V was cut back by 1 base and J by 2 bases. CDR1 is SGHAT and CDR2 is FQNNGV in the germline V gene.

This clone was detected only a few times. The CDR3 sequence: CASGRHQETQYF. The CDR3 bases are TGTGCCTCGGGGCGCCACCAAGAGACCCAGTACTTC. The V gene is TRBV19, the J gene TRBJ2-5; D may be TRBD1 or TRBD2 (5 bases each). V dropped 11 bases and J dropped 0 bases, with 10 bases sitting between them. Germline values: CDR1 LNHDA, CDR2 SQIVND (reference sequence). There are 12 residues in the CDR3.

V is TRBV19 and J is TRBJ2-7; D gene ambiguous. Germline CDR1 and CDR2: LNHDA and SQIVND (reference sequence). V shed 9 bases and J shed 2 bases, with 17 bases lying between them. This CDR3 spans 14 amino acids. The CDR3 reads CASRPSAPTYEQYF. CDR3 DNA: TGTGCCAGCAGACCGTCGGCGCCGACCTACGAGCAGTACTTC.

This clone was counted once. This chain connects TRBV29-1 to TRBJ2-3; the D is unclear. V lost 4 bases, J lost 0 bases, and 8 bases lay in between. The CDR3 contains 13 residues. Per the germline V gene, CDR1 is SQVTM and CDR2 is ANQGSEA. This CDR3 reads CSVGGVSTDTQYF. As DNA, the CDR3 is TGCAGCGTTGGAGGAGTTAGCACAGATACGCAGTATTTT.

Note on this clone: Other DNA sequences in this sample translate to the same CDR3. The chain links TRBV5-1 to TRBJ1-1; TRBD1 agrees at 8 bases. Trimming cost V 4 bases and J 0 bases; bases outside gene matches: 2. This CDR3 is 14 amino acids long. Germline lookup yields CDR1 SGHRS and CDR2 YFSETQ. The CDR3 is CASSRQGLNTEAFF. As DNA, the CDR3 is TGCGCCAGCAGCCGACAGGGGCTGAACACTGAAGCTTTCTTT.

A remark on this clone: Germline is not matched at one junction end, which may reflect a read error. The chain uses TRBV7-3 and TRBJ2-1; 9 bases line up with TRBD2. The CDR3 length is 14 residues. Germline V gene lookup returns CDR1 SGHTA and CDR2 FQGTGA. CDR3 loop: CSSSLRAGGSEQFF. CDR3 nucleotides: TGTTCCAGCAGCTTAAGAGCGGGAGGAAGTGAGCAGTTCTTC.

This clone came up once. The V gene is TRBV6-6, the J gene TRBJ1-5; maybe TRBD1 (5 bases). CDR1 and CDR2 from the germline V gene are MNHNY and SVGAGI (reference sequence). The CDR3 loop spans 15 amino acids. Trimming removed 7 bases at V and 0 bases at J, with 13 bases between. This chain's CDR3 is CASTWGEPSNQPQHF. CDR3 DNA: TGTGCCAGCACTTGGGGGGAACCTAGCAATCAGCCCCAGCATTTT.

A few counts support this clone. The chain carries TRBV10-3 and TRBJ1-2; D remains ambiguous. Germline V gene sequence: CDR1 ENHRY, CDR2 SYGVKD. V was shortened by 7 bases and J by 2 bases, with 17 bases between the two germline ends. The CDR3 runs 15 residues. CDR3 bases: TGTGCCATCACGGGTGATGATTGGATGAACTATGGCTACACCTTC. Protein sequence: CAITGDDWMNYGYTF.

Concerning this clone: This may arise from a read error, as a much more abundant clone is one base away. CDR3: CSGHMGEELFF. Here the CDR3 DNA reads TGCAGTGGACACATGGGCGAAGAACTGTTTTTT. The chain couples TRBV20-1 to TRBJ1-4; D call uncertain. Trimming removed 7 bases at V and 12 bases at J, with 15 bases between. The CDR3 consists of 11 residues. Germline loops: CDR1 DFQATT, CDR2 SNEGSKA (reference sequence).

The V call is TRBV7-2, the J call TRBJ1-6, with a possible D match to TRBD1 (6 bases). Germline V gives CDR1 SGHTA, CDR2 FQGNSA. This CDR3 is 15 amino acids long. Trimming stripped 6 bases from V and 9 bases from J, with 18 bases between. In nucleotides, the CDR3 is TGTGCCAGCAGAGCAGACAGGTGGGAGGGTTCACCCCTCCACTTT. The encoded protein is CASRADRWEGSPLHF.

The chain is built from TRBV7-9 and TRBJ2-7; TRBD2 aligns across 9 bases. CDR3 length: 15 amino acids. From germline, CDR1 is SEHNR and CDR2 FQNEAQ (reference sequence). Trimming at V came to 6 bases and at J to 0 bases, leaving 6 bases not matched to a gene. CDR3 DNA sequence: TGTGCCAGCAGTCTCACTAGCGGGTACTCCTACGAGCAGTACTTC. Protein sequence: CASSLTSGYSYEQYF.

The chain couples TRBV2 to TRBJ1-2, with D perhaps matching TRBD1 (5 bases). This CDR3 spans 15 amino acids. Trimming stripped 2 bases from V and 4 bases from J, with 14 bases between. CDR1 is SNHLY, CDR2 FYNNEI, per germline. This CDR3 reads CASSETGAGLYGYTF. For the CDR3, the DNA is TGTGCCAGCAGTGAAACTGGGGCGGGGCTCTATGGCTACACCTTC.

This chain connects TRBV30 to TRBJ2-1; 9 nucleotides line up with TRBD2. The CDR3 is 16 residues long. V dropped 3 bases and J dropped 7; count of bases not matched to a gene: 13. Germline loops: CDR1 GTSNPN, CDR2 SVGIG (reference sequence). The CDR3 coding sequence is TGTGCCTGGAGCGCCAGACTAGCGGCCCATCCAAATGAGCAGTTCTTC. It codes for CAWSARLAAHPNEQFF.

The chain recombines TRBV5-6 with TRBJ1-1; tentatively, D is TRBD1 (6 bases). CDR1 is SGHDT and CDR2 is YYEEEE in the germline V gene. Trimming left V 3 bases short and J 0 bases short, with 15 bases between. There are 16 residues in the CDR3. The CDR3 is CASSSKRGGLNTEAFF. The CDR3 DNA reads as TGTGCCAGCAGCTCAAAGAGGGGGGGATTGAACACTGAAGCTTTCTTT.

The chain carries TRBV28 and TRBJ2-2; D perhaps matches TRBD1 (5 bases). This CDR3 contains 14 residues. V lost 7 bases and J lost 5, with 14 bases in between. Germline V gene data show CDR1 as MDHEN and CDR2 as SYDVKM. The CDR3 spells CASNGPAGTGELFF. The CDR3 coding sequence is TGTGCCAGCAACGGGCCTGCAGGGACCGGGGAGCTGTTTTTT.

This clone is a singleton in its sample. This sequence joins TRBV18 and TRBJ2-1; a weak D match, TRBD1 (7 bases). The V end lost 3 bases, the J end lost 2 bases, and 14 bases lay between the germline ends. The germline V gene encodes CDR1 KGHSH and CDR2 LQKENI. The CDR3 has 16 amino acids. The CDR3 region has the DNA TGTGCCAGCTCACCTCGGGGGACAGTTCCCTACAATGAGCAGTTCTTC. Encoded protein: CASSPRGTVPYNEQFF.

DNA of the CDR3: TGTGCCATCAGGGGGCTGGGTAGAAACACCATATATTTT. As protein: CAIRGLGRNTIYF. The chain employs TRBV10-3 and TRBJ1-3; a possible D gene is TRBD1 (5 bases). Per the germline V gene, CDR1 is ENHRY and CDR2 is SYGVKD. This CDR3 spans 13 amino acids. V was trimmed by 6 bases and J by 5 bases, leaving 11 bases between them.

This clone has just one count. With only one base between it and a far larger clone, this is likely a read error. The chain recombines TRBV4-3 with TRBJ1-1; tentative D call: TRBD1 (5 bases). The CDR3 covers 14 residues. Germline-derived CDR1 and CDR2 are LGHNA and YSLEER. V lost 4 bases to trimming and J lost 1 base, with 10 bases between them. For the CDR3, the DNA is TGCGCCAGCAGCCCCACAGGTGGGAACACTGAAGCTTTCTTT. This sequence encodes CASSPTGGNTEAFF.

DNA of the CDR3: TGTGCCAGCTCACCACCCAGTCCCACCGGGGAGCTGTTTTTT. Its translation: CASSPPSPTGELFF. The chain links TRBV18 to TRBJ2-2; no definite D call. The V and J ends lost 0 bases and 4 bases respectively, with 6 bases between them. CDR1 and CDR2 (germline): KGHSH, LQKENI. The CDR3 spans 14 residues.

Points on this clone: One base separates it from a far larger clone, so it is likely a read error. The chain recombines TRBV27 with TRBJ2-5; 9 bases agree with TRBD1. With the DNA end fitting TRBJ2-7 better, the J assignment may be wrong. Germline CDR1 reads MNHEY; CDR2 reads SMNVEV (reference sequence). The CDR3 totals 13 residues. The CDR3 DNA is TGTGCCAACAGTTTAGGGACAGGGTACGAGCAGTACTTC. This translates into CANSLGTGYEQYF.

The chain combines TRBV28 with TRBJ2-3; the D is unclear. Germline CDR1 reads MDHEN; CDR2 reads SYDVKM. V gave up 1 base and J gave up 3 bases, with 8 bases separating them. The CDR3 has 14 amino acids. The CDR3 sequence: CASSLSWRTDTQYF. DNA for the CDR3: TGTGCCAGCAGTTTATCTTGGAGAACAGATACGCAGTATTTT.

The gene calls are TRBV18 and TRBJ2-5; 9 bases match TRBD2. The germline CDR1 and CDR2 sequences are KGHSH and LQKENI. The CDR3 loop spans 15 amino acids. V was pared by 4 bases and J by 5 bases, with 8 bases of the junction left unmatched. CDR3 in amino acids: CASSLSSGITETQYF. In nucleotides, the CDR3 is TGTGCCAGCTCACTGTCTAGCGGGATAACTGAGACCCAGTACTTC.

V and J are TRBV11-2 and TRBJ1-3; weak D call: TRBD1 (6 bases). Between the trimmed V and J ends, which lost 6 bases and 1 base, there was a span of 16 bases. The CDR3 spans 16 residues. Germline assignment: CDR1 SGHAT and CDR2 FQNNGV. The CDR3 spells CASSRRDTGSGNTIYF. DNA for the CDR3: TGTGCCAGCAGTCGCCGGGACACCGGTTCTGGAAACACCATATATTTT. Full variable domain (missing parts from reference TRBV11-2 and TRBJ1-3): EAGVAQSPRYKIIEKRQSVAFWCNPISGHATLYWYQQILGQGPKLLIQFQNNGVVDDSQLPKDRFSAERLKGVDSTLKIQPAKLEDSAVYLCASSRRDTGSGNTIYFGEGSWLTVV.

A word on this clone: This specimen includes other DNA sequences encoding the same CDR3. The chain uses TRBV5-8 and TRBJ1-2; D unresolved. V lost 4 bases, J lost 5 bases, and 9 bases lay in between. The CDR3 has 12 residues. Germline V lookup: CDR1 SGHTS, CDR2 YDEGEE. CDR3: CASSLTGYGYTF. The CDR3 nucleotides read TGTGCCAGCAGCCTGACTGGTTATGGCTACACCTTC. Drawing the rest from reference TRBV5-8 and TRBJ1-2, the complete variable domain is EAGVTQSPTHLIKTRGQQATLRCSPISGHTSVYWYQQALGLGLQFLLWYDEGEERNRGNFPPRFSGRQFPNYSSELNVNALELEDSALYLCASSLTGYGYTFGSGTRLTVV.